This passage covers 24 T cell receptor beta chains from one sample sequenced in a study of shared clonotypes between healthy human individuals. TCRdb's table, derived via immunoSEQ multiplex PCR, lists solely in-frame clones and lacks some. The repertoire holds about 1.5 million clones, with approximately 96% as singletons. Sequencing was performed on naive CD4+ T cells sorted from blood. Specified subset: CD45RA+ positively selected. The receptors come from a man aged 25 to 40 in good health.

The CDR3 bases are TGTGCCAGCAGCGTAGACCCACAGGGGTGTCTGCAGCCCCAGCATTTT. This translates into CASSVDPQGCLQPQHF. The V gene is TRBV9, the J gene TRBJ1-5; 7 bases line up with TRBD1. With V trimmed by 0 bases and J by 7 bases, 10 bases remained unmatched. Germline loops: CDR1 SGDLS, CDR2 YYNGEE. The CDR3 is 16 residues long.

The rearrangement links TRBV11-3 to TRBJ2-1, with TRBD1 identical over 10 bases. V lost 6 bases and J lost 7; bases outside the gene matches: 9. Per germline, CDR1 SGHNT and CDR2 YENEEA. There are 15 residues in the CDR3. CDR3 nucleotide sequence: TGTGCCAGCAGTGAACCGGGACAGGGGAGGAATGAGCAGTTCTTC. Its translation is CASSEPGQGRNEQFF.

V gene TRBV19 combines with J gene TRBJ1-1, with unresolved D. This CDR3 region has 13 residues. Trimming took 4 bases from V and 6 from J, leaving 12 bases between them. Germline loops: CDR1 LNHDA, CDR2 SQIVND (reference sequence). CDR3 DNA sequence: TGTGCCAGTAGTAAAACACGTTCGTCTGAAGCTTTCTTT. It yields the protein CASSKTRSSEAFF.

V is TRBV19 and J is TRBJ2-1; maybe TRBD1 (6 bases). The germline V and J ends were trimmed by 4 bases and 5 bases, with 21 bases remaining between them. CDR3 length: 17 amino acids. CDR1 LNHDA and CDR2 SQIVND come from the germline V gene (reference sequence). The CDR3 DNA reads as TGTGCCAGTAGTACGCGCCCTACAGGGTTCAAGGACAATGAGCAGTTCTTC. Protein: CASSTRPTGFKDNEQFF.

This clone was counted a single time. J is TRBJ2-5 and V is TRBV28; D is undetermined. Trimming removed 5 bases at V and 0 bases at J, with 7 bases between. Germline V gives CDR1 MDHEN, CDR2 SYDVKM. CDR3 length: 13 amino acids. The CDR3 nucleotides are TGTGCCAGCAGTACAGCGTACCAAGAGACCCAGTACTTC. This gives the protein CASSTAYQETQYF.

As regards this clone: The limits of the CDR3 on the DNA are not certain, so only TCRdb's listed CDR3 is given. V usage is TRBV9 and J usage is TRBJ1-1; TRBD1 is the table's D call and was not checked against the DNA. The CDR3 extends over 12 residues, inclusive of both ends. CDR1 and CDR2 from the germline V gene are SGDLS and YYNGEE. The CDR3: CASSVGFGTTFF.

This sequence joins TRBV29-1 and TRBJ2-5; D uncertain. This CDR3 region has 14 residues. The germline CDR1 and CDR2 sequences are SQVTM and ANQGSEA. The germline V and J ends were trimmed by 0 bases and 4 bases, with 12 bases remaining between them. CDR3 sequence reads: CSVEDTSRGETQYF. CDR3 sequence (DNA): TGCAGCGTTGAAGACACCTCTAGAGGAGAGACCCAGTACTTC.

The chain is built from TRBV27 and TRBJ1-1; D remains unclear. This CDR3 spans 14 amino acids. Trimming left V 5 bases short and J 4 bases short, with 14 bases between. Germline assignment: CDR1 MNHEY and CDR2 SMNVEV (reference sequence). The CDR3 DNA reads as TGTGCCAGCAGTCCCACAGTGAGATCCACTGAAGCTTTCTTT. It translates to CASSPTVRSTEAFF.

This chain uses TRBV28 with TRBJ2-2; the D gene is possibly TRBD1 (5 bases). This CDR3 comprises 13 residues. Trimming stripped 8 bases from V and 6 bases from J, with 13 bases between. In germline, CDR1 is MDHEN, CDR2 SYDVKM. The CDR3 region is CASELRGPGELFF. The CDR3 DNA is TGTGCCAGCGAATTAAGGGGTCCCGGGGAGCTGTTTTTT.

CDR3 in amino acids: CASSLRGTGERRNEQFF. The CDR3 coding sequence is TGTGCCAGCAGTCTCCGAGGGACAGGGGAGAGGAGGAATGAGCAGTTCTTC. The chain employs TRBV27 and TRBJ2-1, with 10 bases that match TRBD1. The CDR3 is 17 amino acids. The germline V gene encodes CDR1 MNHEY and CDR2 SMNVEV (reference sequence). With V trimmed by 5 bases and J by 7 bases, 14 bases remained unmatched.

The chain carries TRBV5-4 and TRBJ1-1; D unclear. CDR3 length: 13 residues. Between the trimmed V and J ends, which lost 4 bases and 6 bases, there was a span of 13 bases. Looked up from germline, CDR1 is SGHNT and CDR2 is YYREEE (reference sequence). Here the CDR3 DNA reads TGTGCCAGCAGCCCTCGTGGGAAGCCTGAAGCTTTCTTT. It translates to CASSPRGKPEAFF.

A remark on this clone: Other DNA sequences within the sample encode an identical CDR3. This chain links TRBV9 with TRBJ1-3; no firm D call. Looked up from germline, CDR1 is SGDLS and CDR2 is YYNGEE. This CDR3 is built from 12 residues. Trimming removed 0 bases at V and 7 bases at J, with 5 bases between. The CDR3 region is CASSVAGNTIYF. In DNA, the CDR3 is TGTGCCAGCAGCGTAGCCGGCAACACCATATATTTT.

This clone appeared a single time. The chain couples TRBV19 to TRBJ2-1; 9 positions agree with TRBD1. There are 15 residues in the CDR3. V shed 5 bases and J 3 bases; nucleotides not matched to a gene: 5. The germline gives CDR1 LNHDA, CDR2 SQIVND (reference sequence). The CDR3 reads CASSPRDRVYNEQFF. CDR3 sequence (DNA): TGTGCCAGTAGTCCCCGGGACAGGGTCTACAATGAGCAGTTCTTC.

J is TRBJ2-1 and V is TRBV7-9; the match to TRBD2 covers 9 bases. There are 15 residues in the CDR3. Germline loops: CDR1 SEHNR, CDR2 FQNEAQ (reference sequence). The V gene end was trimmed by 3 bases and the J gene end by 4 bases; junction bases not matched to a gene: 4. CDR3 loop: CASSFLAGVYNEQFF. The CDR3 DNA sequence: TGTGCCAGCAGCTTTTTAGCGGGAGTATACAATGAGCAGTTCTTC.

The CDR3, as DNA: TGTGCCAGCAGGAGACACGGGACAGATGAAAAACTGTTTTTT. Translation gives CASRRHGTDEKLFF. The chain has TRBV28 and TRBJ1-4; 7 bases align to TRBD1. The V and J ends lost 6 bases and 6 bases, in that order; junction bases with no gene match: 7. Germline V gene sequence: CDR1 MDHEN, CDR2 SYDVKM. There are 14 residues in the CDR3.

The V and J genes are TRBV6-1 and TRBJ1-4, with D possibly TRBD1 on 6 matching bases. Trimming left V 2 bases short and J 9 bases short, with 16 bases between. Germline CDR1 is MNHNS and CDR2 is SASEGT. The CDR3 spans 15 residues. The CDR3: CASSERGGDGQKLFF. CDR3 coding DNA: TGTGCCAGCAGTGAACGCGGGGGCGACGGGCAAAAACTGTTTTTT.

A word on this clone: The sample carries other DNA sequences with the same CDR3. The chain combines TRBV27 with TRBJ2-3; D not resolved. CDR1 is MNHEY, CDR2 SMNVEV, per germline (reference sequence). The V gene lost 2 bases and the J gene lost 2 bases, with 8 bases spanning the gap. The CDR3 runs to 14 residues. The CDR3 sequence is CASSLGRLTDTQYF. As DNA, the CDR3 is TGTGCCAGCAGTTTAGGACGGCTCACAGATACGCAGTATTTT.

The chain uses TRBV7-9 and TRBJ2-2; possibly TRBD1 or TRBD2 for D (6 bases each). V dropped 5 bases and J dropped 4 bases, with 17 bases sitting between them. The CDR3 has 16 amino acids. Per the germline V gene, CDR1 is SEHNR and CDR2 is FQNEAQ (reference sequence). Here the CDR3 reads CASSRDVRGVTGELFF. The CDR3 DNA is TGTGCCAGCAGCCGCGACGTAAGGGGGGTCACCGGGGAGCTGTTTTTT. The full variable domain, with the rest looked up from reference TRBV7-9 and TRBJ2-2, is DTGVSQNPRHKITKRGQNVTFRCDPISEHNRLYWYRQTLGQGPEFLTYFQNEAQLEKSRLLSDRFSAERPKGSFSTLEIQRTEQGDSAMYLCASSRDVRGVTGELFFGEGSRLTVL.

V and J are TRBV28 and TRBJ2-1; possible D gene TRBD2, 6 bases. CDR3 length: 16 residues. Germline V lookup: CDR1 MDHEN, CDR2 SYDVKM. V gave up 6 bases and J gave up 0 bases, with 15 bases separating them. CDR3 bases: TGTGCCAGCAGCTCAGGACTACTCCTCTCCTACAATGAGCAGTTCTTC. Translation gives CASSSGLLLSYNEQFF.

The rearrangement links TRBV10-2 to TRBJ2-7, with D unclear. The CDR3 is made up of 13 amino acids. The germline gives CDR1 WSHSY, CDR2 SAAADI. Trimming shortened V by 5 bases and J by 1 base, and 9 bases separated the two germline ends. CDR3 sequence reads: CASSPGPSYEQYF. In DNA, the CDR3 is TGCGCCAGCAGTCCTGGACCTTCCTACGAGCAGTACTTC.

This chain links TRBV10-3 with TRBJ2-2; 14 nucleotides line up with TRBD2. Germline V gene lookup returns CDR1 ENHRY and CDR2 SYGVKD. This CDR3 is built from 19 residues. J lost 3 bases, V lost 10 bases, and 16 bases had no gene match. CDR3 nucleotides: TGTGCCACCTATACCTCCGGGACTAGCGGGAGAGTTTACACCGGGGAGCTGTTTTTT. It translates to CATYTSGTSGRVYTGELFF.

The chain is built from TRBV7-9 and TRBJ1-5, with 9 bases identical to TRBD1. Germline V gene data show CDR1 as SEHNR and CDR2 as FQNEAQ (reference sequence). Trimming at V came to 1 base and at J to 6 bases, leaving 10 bases not matched to a gene. The CDR3 spans 17 residues. Here the CDR3 reads CASSLGDRVPLRQPQHF. The CDR3 region has the DNA TGTGCCAGCAGCTTAGGGGACAGGGTTCCGTTACGTCAGCCCCAGCATTTT.

In nucleotides, the CDR3 is TGTGCCAGCAGACCCACTAGACAGAGCACAGATACGCAGTATTTT. Amino acid sequence: CASRPTRQSTDTQYF. The chain employs TRBV27 and TRBJ2-3; D assignment may be TRBD1 or TRBD2 (5 bases each). V gave up 6 bases and J gave up 0 bases, with 13 bases separating them. Germline V gene sequence: CDR1 MNHEY, CDR2 SMNVEV (reference sequence). There are 15 residues in the CDR3.

DNA for the CDR3: TGTGCCAGTAGTCCTCGCATGCGCAGATCCGGGCCCAACGAGCAGTACTTC. Protein: CASSPRMRRSGPNEQYF. The V gene is TRBV19, the J gene TRBJ2-7; D gene unclear. The germline CDR1 and CDR2 sequences are LNHDA and SQIVND (reference sequence). The CDR3 consists of 17 residues. V was cut by 5 bases and J by 5 bases, with 25 bases left in between.